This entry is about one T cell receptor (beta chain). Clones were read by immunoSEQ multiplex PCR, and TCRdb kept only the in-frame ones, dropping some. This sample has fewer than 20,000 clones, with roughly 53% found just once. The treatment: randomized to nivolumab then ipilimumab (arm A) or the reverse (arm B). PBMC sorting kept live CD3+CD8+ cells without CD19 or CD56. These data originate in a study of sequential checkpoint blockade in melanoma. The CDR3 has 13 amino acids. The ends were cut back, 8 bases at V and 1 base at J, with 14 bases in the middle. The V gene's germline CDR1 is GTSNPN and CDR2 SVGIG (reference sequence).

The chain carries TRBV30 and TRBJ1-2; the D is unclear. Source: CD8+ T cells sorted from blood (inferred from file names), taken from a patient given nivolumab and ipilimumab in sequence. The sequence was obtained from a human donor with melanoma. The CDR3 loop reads CAKRADYNYGYTF. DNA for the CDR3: TGTGCCAAGAGGGCAGACTATAACTATGGCTACACCTTC.